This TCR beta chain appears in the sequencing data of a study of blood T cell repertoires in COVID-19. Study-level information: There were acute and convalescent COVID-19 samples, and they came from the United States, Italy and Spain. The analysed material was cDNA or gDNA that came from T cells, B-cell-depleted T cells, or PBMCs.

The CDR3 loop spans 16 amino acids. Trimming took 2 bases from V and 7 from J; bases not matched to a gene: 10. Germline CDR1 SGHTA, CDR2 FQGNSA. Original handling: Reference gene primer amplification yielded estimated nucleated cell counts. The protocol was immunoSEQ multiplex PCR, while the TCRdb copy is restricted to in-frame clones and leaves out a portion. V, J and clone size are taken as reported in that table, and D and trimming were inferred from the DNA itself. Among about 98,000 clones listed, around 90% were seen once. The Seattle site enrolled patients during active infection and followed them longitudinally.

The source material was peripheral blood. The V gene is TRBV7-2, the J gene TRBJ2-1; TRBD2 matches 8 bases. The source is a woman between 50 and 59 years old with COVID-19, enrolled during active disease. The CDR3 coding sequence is TGTGCCAGCAGCTTAAGTTTTGTAGCGGGGAGTAATGAGCAGTTCTTC. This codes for CASSLSFVAGSNEQFF.